Each of the 25 T cell receptor beta chains below was sequenced from the same sample in a study of regulatory T cells in long-lasting Graves disease. Building of the TCR beta libraries involved iRepertoire HTBI primers and Arm-PCR of CDR3 regions. TCRdb re-called the multiplex PCR reads through MiXCR, storing one row per CDR3 protein. The table records around 450,000 distinct CDR3 sequences, around 15% of them present only once. The time point denotes: newly diagnosed GD, antithyroid drugs for less than 3 months. Researchers made the TCR library from RNA that was extracted from PBMCs. These records were also assigned to another study, of T cells in Graves' hyperthyroidism and ophthalmopathy.

The source was peripheral blood mononuclear cells (PBMCs), collected at new diagnosis, from a patient treated with antithyroid drugs. The receptors stem from a middle-aged man with Graves disease.

This clonotype occurred a few times. J is TRBJ2-5 and V is TRBV6-9; TRBD1 aligns across 8 bases. The germline V gene has CDR1 MNHGY and CDR2 SVAAGI. The trim removed 3 bases at V and 4 bases at J, leaving 4 bases unmatched. The CDR3 sequence is 14 residues long. The CDR3, as DNA: TGTGCCAGCAGTTACTTAACAGGGGGAGAGACCCAGTACTTC. This encodes CASSYLTGGETQYF.

The table lists this clonotype with a few counts. At one boundary the junction diverges from the germline segment, which might be a read error. The V and J genes are TRBV28 and TRBJ2-7; the D is unclear. CDR1 and CDR2 (germline): MDHEN, SYDVKM. The CDR3 has 13 amino acids. The CDR3 sequence: CANSLLNRYEQYF. CDR3 in DNA: TGTGCCAACAGTTTACTTAACAGATACGAGCAGTACTTC.

This clonotype has a count of ten or more. The chain has TRBV19 and TRBJ2-1, with 8 bases matching TRBD1. The J segment lost 9 bases and the V segment lost 5 bases, leaving 3 bases of the junction unmatched. This CDR3 spans 12 amino acids. Germline CDR1 LNHDA, CDR2 SQIVND (reference sequence). This CDR3 is CASSSGGSEQFF. CDR3 sequence (DNA): TGTGCCAGTAGTTCAGGGGGCAGTGAGCAGTTCTTC.

This clonotype was found many times. V gene TRBV3-1 combines with J gene TRBJ2-1; 8 nucleotides match TRBD2. The CDR3 spans 14 residues. Germline loops: CDR1 LGHDT, CDR2 YNNKEL (reference sequence). Trimming cost V 1 base and J 8 bases; bases outside gene matches: 4. The CDR3 reads CASSQAGGPYEQFF. The CDR3 nucleotides are TGTGCCAGCAGCCAAGCGGGAGGGCCGTATGAGCAGTTCTTC.

The V gene is TRBV20-1, the J gene TRBJ1-2; D gene unclear. Germline V gives CDR1 DFQATT, CDR2 SNEGSKA (reference sequence). V gave up 5 bases and J gave up 8 bases, with 18 bases separating them. The CDR3 is 13 residues long. The CDR3 spells CSAPPEVLGGYTF. CDR3 coding DNA: TGCAGTGCTCCCCCCGAGGTGCTAGGAGGCTACACCTTC.

V is TRBV10-3 and J is TRBJ2-1, with D possibly called TRBD1 or TRBD2 (5 bases each). Germline V gene data show CDR1 as ENHRY and CDR2 as SYGVKD. V gave up 3 bases and J gave up 9 bases, with 15 bases separating them. This CDR3 is 14 amino acids long. This chain's CDR3 is CAISDEGRVIEQFF. The CDR3 region has the DNA TGTGCCATCAGTGACGAGGGGCGCGTTATTGAGCAGTTCTTC.

This clonotype showed up just a few times. This chain links TRBV6-2 or TRBV6-3 with TRBJ1-2, with D possibly matching TRBD1 (5 bases). V was shortened by 5 bases and J by 2 bases, with 15 bases between the two germline ends. Germline loops: CDR1 MNHEY, CDR2 SVGEGT. The CDR3 is 15 residues long. CDR3 loop: CASSDVRPGNYGYTF. CDR3 DNA: TGTGCCAGCAGTGATGTAAGGCCAGGGAACTATGGCTACACCTTC.

The rearrangement joins TRBV27 to TRBJ2-2; 8 nucleotides match TRBD1. The V gene's germline CDR1 is MNHEY and CDR2 SMNVEV (reference sequence). Trimming at V came to 8 bases and at J to 6 bases, leaving 5 bases not matched to a gene. This CDR3 has 13 residues. The CDR3 DNA reads as TGTGCCAGCCGGACAGGGATGGCCGGGGAGCTGTTTTTT. This encodes CASRTGMAGELFF.

This clonotype has at least ten counts. V usage is TRBV2 and J usage is TRBJ2-1; 8 bases align to TRBD1. This CDR3 has 16 residues. Germline CDR1 is SNHLY and CDR2 is FYNNEI. V lost 3 bases to trimming and J lost 4 bases; unmatched junction nucleotides: 8. CDR3 residues: CASSDYTGGRYNEQFF. Here the CDR3 DNA reads TGTGCCAGCAGTGATTACACAGGGGGACGGTACAATGAGCAGTTCTTC.

This clonotype has ten or more counts. V usage is TRBV2 and J usage is TRBJ1-3, with a weak D call TRBD1 (6 bases). The V end was cut by 7 bases, the J end by 0 bases, with 13 bases between. Germline assignment: CDR1 SNHLY and CDR2 FYNNEI. The CDR3 consists of 15 residues. CDR3 DNA: TGTGCCAGCAAGAGGGGGGGGTACTCTGGAAACACCATATATTTT. It translates to CASKRGGYSGNTIYF. Together with reference TRBV2 and TRBJ1-3, the CDR3 gives the full variable domain: EPEVTQTPSHQVTQMGQEVILRCVPISNHLYFYWYRQILGQKVEFLVSFYNNEISEKSEIFDDQFSVERPDGSNFTLKIRSTKLEDSAMYFCASKRGGYSGNTIYFGEGSWLTVV.

The V gene is TRBV6-2 or TRBV6-3, the J gene TRBJ2-7; D uncertain. Trimming pared 2 bases from V and 2 bases from J, leaving 16 bases between. CDR1 is MNHEY and CDR2 is SVGEGT in the germline V gene. This CDR3 contains 16 residues. CDR3: CASSYPILRGTYEQYF. The CDR3 bases are TGTGCCAGCAGTTACCCAATACTTAGAGGCACCTACGAGCAGTACTTC.

This clonotype was seen a handful of times. The CDR3 region has the DNA TGCAGCGTTGAAGGACTAGCGGGAGATAGAGAGACCCAGTACTTC. Translating it yields CSVEGLAGDRETQYF. V is TRBV29-1 and J is TRBJ2-5, with 12 bases matching TRBD2. CDR3 size: 15 residues. The germline CDR1 and CDR2 sequences are SQVTM and ANQGSEA. Trimming cost V 1 base and J 4 bases; bases outside gene matches: 4.

Ten or more counts support this clonotype. This chain uses TRBV24-1 with TRBJ2-1, with 13 positions matching TRBD2. From germline, CDR1 is KGHDR and CDR2 SFDVKD. The V gene end was trimmed by 3 bases and the J gene end by 3 bases; junction bases not matched to a gene: 7. CDR3 size: 18 residues. The CDR3: CATSDQGLAGRVYNEQFF. Written as DNA, the CDR3 is TGTGCCACCAGTGATCAGGGACTAGCGGGACGAGTCTACAATGAGCAGTTCTTC.

This clonotype was counted at least ten times. The rearrangement uses TRBV28 and TRBJ2-3; TRBD1 matches 9 bases. In germline, CDR1 is MDHEN, CDR2 SYDVKM. V lost 5 bases, J lost 3 bases, and 12 bases stayed unmatched. The CDR3 totals 17 residues. The CDR3 DNA reads as TGTGCCAGCAGTCAGGCCGGGACAGGGAAGGGAACAGATACGCAGTATTTT. This codes for CASSQAGTGKGTDTQYF.

This clonotype was seen at least ten times. The chain recombines TRBV5-1 with TRBJ2-7; 13 bases are a match to TRBD2. This CDR3 comprises 17 residues. CDR1 and CDR2 (germline): SGHRS, YFSETQ. With V trimmed by 4 bases and J by 2 bases, 9 bases remained unmatched. CDR3 in DNA: TGCGCCAGCAGCGCAGGGGTGGGACTAGCGGGAACCTACGAGCAGTACTTC. Translation: CASSAGVGLAGTYEQYF.

This clonotype was recorded at least ten times. This chain joins TRBV27 and TRBJ2-2; no clear D gene. Germline lookup yields CDR1 MNHEY and CDR2 SMNVEV (reference sequence). CDR3 length: 15 amino acids. The ends were cut back, 5 bases at V and 4 bases at J, with 14 bases in the middle. CDR3 residues: CASSPPRLGTGELFF. The CDR3 region has the DNA TGTGCCAGCAGTCCTCCTCGACTCGGCACCGGGGAGCTGTTTTTT.

The V and J genes are TRBV14 and TRBJ2-7; 9 positions agree with TRBD1. The germline V gene encodes CDR1 SGHDN and CDR2 FVKESK. With V trimmed by 4 bases and J by 5 bases, 21 bases remained unmatched. The CDR3 extends over 19 amino acids. The CDR3 is CASSPRHVIPGQGWNEQYF. As DNA, the CDR3 is TGTGCCAGCAGCCCCCGCCATGTGATACCGGGACAGGGCTGGAACGAGCAGTACTTC.

V gene TRBV24-1 combines with J gene TRBJ2-1; TRBD2 matches at 8 bases. V shed 6 bases and J 7 bases; nucleotides not matched to a gene: 25. CDR1 and CDR2 from the germline V gene are KGHDR and SFDVKD. The CDR3 length is 20 residues. CDR3 amino acids: CATSPTFGSGSRFEGNEQFF. The CDR3 bases are TGTGCCACCAGTCCGACTTTTGGAAGCGGGAGTCGATTCGAAGGGAATGAGCAGTTCTTC.

This clonotype was detected ten times or more. The chain has TRBV20-1 and TRBJ2-1, with 7 bases lining up with TRBD2. This CDR3 is 15 amino acids long. Per germline, CDR1 DFQATT and CDR2 SNEGSKA (reference sequence). V gave up 2 bases and J gave up 0 bases; unmatched junction bases: 4. CDR3 region: CSARSLAVSYNEQFF. The DNA of the CDR3 is TGCAGTGCTAGAAGCCTAGCGGTCTCCTACAATGAGCAGTTCTTC.

Only a few counts were recorded for this clonotype. The chain is built from TRBV20-1 and TRBJ2-7; 8 nucleotides line up with TRBD1. CDR1 is DFQATT and CDR2 is SNEGSKA in the germline V gene (reference sequence). After removal of 6 bases from V and 2 bases from J, the junction contained 6 bases not matched to a gene. The CDR3 sequence is 13 residues long. CDR3 loop: CSATGQEAYEQYF. CDR3 nucleotides: TGCAGTGCGACGGGACAGGAGGCCTACGAGCAGTACTTC.

There are a few counts of this clonotype. The chain has TRBV19 and TRBJ2-7, with 9 bases that match TRBD2. CDR1 is LNHDA and CDR2 is SQIVND in the germline V gene (reference sequence). This CDR3 has 18 amino acids. V lost 3 bases, J lost 3 bases, and 15 bases stayed unmatched. The chain's CDR3 is CASSIGGLASWGGYEQYF. The DNA of the CDR3 is TGTGCCAGTAGTATCGGGGGACTAGCCTCTTGGGGTGGCTACGAGCAGTACTTC. Filled out from reference TRBV19 and TRBJ2-7, the complete variable domain reads DGGITQSPKYLFRKEGQNVTLSCEQNLNHDAMYWYRQDPGQGLRLIYYSQIVNDFQKGDIAEGYSVSREKKESFPLTVTSAQKNPTAFYLCASSIGGLASWGGYEQYFGPGTRLTVT.

The chain uses TRBV7-2 and TRBJ2-7; D remains ambiguous. Deletions cut 3 bases from V and 0 bases from J, with 9 bases between. CDR1 SGHTA and CDR2 FQGNSA come from the germline V gene. This CDR3 spans 14 amino acids. The CDR3 here is CASSFFASSYEQYF. CDR3 DNA sequence: TGTGCCAGCAGCTTTTTTGCCAGCTCCTACGAGCAGTACTTC.

This clonotype has a handful of counts. The chain combines TRBV12-5 with TRBJ2-2, with D tentatively TRBD1 or TRBD2 (5 bases each). With 8 bases removed from V and 1 base from J, the gap between germline ends came to 14 bases. Germline V gives CDR1 LGHNT, CDR2 FRNRAP. CDR3 size: 15 residues. In DNA form, the CDR3 reads TGTGCTAGTATTAGCCGGGACGGGAACACCGGGGAGCTGTTTTTT. It is translated as CASISRDGNTGELFF.

In this sample, this clonotype turned up many times. This chain uses TRBV12-3 or TRBV12-4 with TRBJ2-7; 8 nucleotides agree with TRBD1. Losses at the gene ends were 5 bases for V and 5 bases for J; bases not matched to a gene: 5. The CDR3 spans 13 residues. The CDR3 nucleotides are TGTGCCAGCAGTCGCGGGACAGGCAACGAGCAGTACTTC. Residues: CASSRGTGNEQYF.

At least ten counts were recorded for this clonotype. The rearrangement links TRBV28 to TRBJ1-1; D is possibly TRBD1 (5 bases). The germline gives CDR1 MDHEN, CDR2 SYDVKM. This CDR3 is 14 amino acids long. Trimming left V 3 bases short and J 1 base short, with 9 bases between. The CDR3 here is CASSLGRGNTEAFF. CDR3 coding DNA: TGTGCCAGCAGTTTGGGAAGGGGGAACACTGAAGCTTTCTTT.